These 20 T cell receptor beta chains were sequenced from one sample in a study of blood T cell repertoires in COVID-19. Only in-frame clones appear in the TCRdb table, and some are missing; sequencing was by immunoSEQ multiplex PCR. The table shows 300,000 to 450,000 clones, with around 87% occurring only once. What was sequenced was peripheral blood. The receptors shown here come from a human donor in a cohort sampled during active COVID-19.

The gene calls are TRBV30 and TRBJ1-2, with TRBD1 as a possible D gene (5 bases). This CDR3 comprises 14 residues. V lost 2 bases, J lost 7 bases, and 17 bases lay in between. Looked up from germline, CDR1 is GTSNPN and CDR2 is SVGIG (reference sequence). The CDR3 here is CAWSPGQRFLGYTF. DNA of the CDR3: TGTGCCTGGAGTCCAGGGCAGCGTTTTCTTGGCTACACCTTC.

This chain links TRBV7-8 with TRBJ1-3; 7 bases map to TRBD1. Trimming at V came to 4 bases and at J to 8 bases, leaving 14 bases not matched to a gene. Germline V gene lookup returns CDR1 SGHVS and CDR2 FQNEAQ. The CDR3 is made up of 16 amino acids. The CDR3 region has the DNA TGTGCCAGCAGCTACAGTAGAGGGGGCACCCTCGACACCATATATTTT. This translates into CASSYSRGGTLDTIYF. The full variable domain, its missing parts supplied by reference TRBV7-8 and TRBJ1-3, is GAGVSQSPRYKVAKRGQDVALRCDPISGHVSLFWYQQALGQGPEFLTYFQNEAQLDKSGLPSDRFFAERPEGSVSTLKIQRTQQEDSAVYLCASSYSRGGTLDTIYFGEGSWLTVV.

The V and J genes are TRBV19 and TRBJ2-1; possibly TRBD1 for D (8 bases). Looked up from germline, CDR1 is LNHDA and CDR2 is SQIVND (reference sequence). V lost 7 bases to trimming and J lost 7 bases, with 20 bases between them. The CDR3 has 15 residues. The CDR3: CASNQGAGVSNEQFF. The CDR3 DNA sequence: TGTGCCAGTAATCAGGGGGCGGGAGTTTCAAATGAGCAGTTCTTC.

The chain combines TRBV3-1 (or the pseudogene TRBV3-2) with TRBJ1-1; no firm D call. The V end was cut by 6 bases, the J end by 1 base, with 12 bases between. Per germline, CDR1 LGHDT and CDR2 YNNKEL (reference sequence). The CDR3 is made up of 14 amino acids. Here the CDR3 reads CASSGMPGNTEAFF. The DNA of the CDR3 is TGTGCCAGCAGTGGCATGCCGGGGAACACTGAAGCTTTCTTT.

The chain uses TRBV7-8 and TRBJ1-6; TRBD1 matches at 9 bases. With V trimmed by 6 bases and J by 6 bases, 6 bases remained unmatched. Germline CDR1 and CDR2: SGHVS and FQNEAQ. This CDR3 is built from 15 residues. The CDR3: CASRVGTGTNSPLHF. CDR3 nucleotides: TGTGCCAGCAGAGTCGGGACAGGGACTAATTCACCCCTCCACTTT.

V usage is TRBV10-3 and J usage is TRBJ1-2, with TRBD1 identical over 7 bases. This CDR3 is 13 amino acids long. In germline, CDR1 is ENHRY, CDR2 SYGVKD. V shed 6 bases and J 7 bases; nucleotides not matched to a gene: 8. The CDR3 DNA reads TGTGCCATCAGCACAGGGGCCAGAGGTGGCTACACCTTC. Translating gives CAISTGARGGYTF.

V is TRBV6-1 and J is TRBJ1-5, with D possibly being TRBD1 (6 bases). Trimming removed 2 bases at V and 3 bases at J, with 11 bases between. The CDR3 covers 15 residues. Germline V CDR1 and CDR2: MNHNS, SASEGT. The CDR3 coding sequence is TGTGCCAGCAGTGAACCAAACAGGGCCAATCAGCCCCAGCATTTT. It codes for CASSEPNRANQPQHF.

The rearrangement uses TRBV4-1 and TRBJ2-7, with 11 bases matching TRBD1. Germline V gene data show CDR1 as MGHRA and CDR2 as YSYEKL. Trimming removed 5 bases from V and 3 bases from J; junction bases left unmatched: 6. The CDR3 loop spans 15 amino acids. The chain's CDR3 is CASSTRDRGIYEQYF. CDR3 bases: TGCGCCAGCAGCACCCGGGACAGGGGGATCTACGAGCAGTACTTC.

The count of this clone is one. The CDR3 nucleotides read TGTGCCAGCAGTGTATTACAGGGGGCAGGATCAGGCGGGGAGCTGTTTTTT. Amino acid sequence: CASSVLQGAGSGGELFF. This chain connects TRBV27 to TRBJ2-2, with 9 bases aligning to TRBD1. Germline V CDR1 and CDR2: MNHEY, SMNVEV (reference sequence). The CDR3 loop spans 17 amino acids. V lost 5 bases to trimming and J lost 7 bases; unmatched junction nucleotides: 14.

The chain recombines TRBV7-9 with TRBJ2-7; the match to TRBD2 covers 14 bases. Germline V gene lookup returns CDR1 SEHNR and CDR2 FQNEAQ (reference sequence). V shed 5 bases, J shed 0 bases, and the junction held 6 bases outside the gene matches. The CDR3 totals 17 residues. The CDR3 coding sequence is TGTGCCAGCAGCACCGGGACTAGCGGGAGACCCTCCTACGAGCAGTACTTC. Protein sequence: CASSTGTSGRPSYEQYF. Filled out from reference TRBV7-9 and TRBJ2-7, the complete variable domain reads DTGVSQNPRHKITKRGQNVTFRCDPISEHNRLYWYRQTLGQGPEFLTYFQNEAQLEKSRLLSDRFSAERPKGSFSTLEIQRTEQGDSAMYLCASSTGTSGRPSYEQYFGPGTRLTVT.

The rearrangement joins TRBV9 to TRBJ2-6, with a possible D match to TRBD1 (5 bases). CDR3 length equals 16 residues. Trimming took 1 base from V and 0 from J, leaving 8 bases between them. CDR1 and CDR2 from the germline V gene are SGDLS and YYNGEE. The CDR3 here is CASSVQGSSGANVLTF. CDR3 sequence (DNA): TGTGCCAGCAGCGTACAGGGCAGCTCTGGGGCCAACGTCCTGACTTTC.

The chain carries TRBV6-5 and TRBJ1-1; 8 bases are a match to TRBD1. The V gene end was trimmed by 6 bases and the J gene end by 3 bases; junction bases not matched to a gene: 6. CDR3 length: 14 residues. CDR1 is MNHEY and CDR2 is SVGAGI in the germline V gene. CDR3 protein: CASSPTGVHTEAFF. The CDR3 coding sequence is TGTGCCAGCAGCCCGACAGGGGTTCACACTGAAGCTTTCTTT.

V gene TRBV5-6 combines with J gene TRBJ2-1; D might be TRBD2 (5 bases). Trimming took 2 bases from V and 3 from J, leaving 24 bases between them. Germline V gene data show CDR1 as SGHDT and CDR2 as YYEEEE. The CDR3 runs 19 residues. The CDR3 bases are TGTGCCAGCAGCTTTTTGGTGACTATTACCTCCTGGGGCTACAATGAGCAGTTCTTC. This encodes CASSFLVTITSWGYNEQFF.

This chain joins TRBV7-8 and TRBJ1-4; D not certain. Germline V gene lookup returns CDR1 SGHVS and CDR2 FQNEAQ. Trimming left V 1 base short and J 0 bases short, with 12 bases between. The CDR3 loop spans 17 amino acids. The CDR3: CASSLVLPGATNEKLFF. CDR3 in DNA: TGTGCCAGCAGCTTAGTACTACCCGGCGCAACTAATGAAAAACTGTTTTTT.

The rearrangement links TRBV19 to TRBJ2-7; 9 bases match TRBD2. Germline CDR1 and CDR2: LNHDA and SQIVND (reference sequence). J was trimmed by 3 bases and V by 5 bases; bases with no gene match: 11. CDR3 length: 16 residues. The DNA for the CDR3 is TGTGCCAGTAGTCGGGTGGGTAGCGGGAGTATCTACGAGCAGTACTTC. Translated: CASSRVGSGSIYEQYF.

The chain carries TRBV2 and TRBJ2-3; TRBD2 matches at 8 bases. Germline V lookup: CDR1 SNHLY, CDR2 FYNNEI. This CDR3 is built from 16 residues. The V and J ends lost 4 bases and 4 bases, in that order; junction bases with no gene match: 10. This CDR3 reads CASSGRFGGGPDTQYF. The CDR3 DNA sequence: TGTGCCAGCAGTGGGCGCTTCGGCGGGGGGCCAGATACGCAGTATTTT.

The chain couples TRBV11-3 to TRBJ2-1; no firm D call. Between the trimmed V and J ends, which lost 1 base and 7 bases, there was a span of 5 bases. The CDR3 has 12 amino acids. Germline assignment: CDR1 SGHNT and CDR2 YENEEA. CDR3 sequence (DNA): TGTGCCAGCAGCTTAGCCGGGAATGAGCAGTTCTTC. It codes for CASSLAGNEQFF. The full variable domain, rest sourced from reference TRBV11-3 and TRBJ2-1, is EAGVVQSPRYKIIEKKQPVAFWCNPISGHNTLYWYLQNLGQGPELLIRYENEEAVDDSQLPKDRFSAERLKGVDSTLKIQPAELGDSAVYLCASSLAGNEQFFGPGTRLTVL.

This chain uses TRBV7-9 with TRBJ2-2; D is unclear. The V end lost 5 bases, the J end lost 6 bases, and 4 bases lay between the germline ends. CDR3 size: 11 residues. Germline loops: CDR1 SEHNR, CDR2 FQNEAQ (reference sequence). The CDR3 loop is CASSGPGELFF. The CDR3 nucleotides are TGTGCCAGCAGCGGGCCCGGGGAGCTGTTTTTT.

The V and J genes are TRBV5-4 and TRBJ2-7, with TRBD1 matching 8 bases. With V trimmed by 3 bases and J by 6 bases, 17 bases remained unmatched. This CDR3 has 17 amino acids. Germline CDR1 and CDR2: SGHNT and YYREEE (reference sequence). The CDR3, as DNA: TGTGCCAGCAGCTACAGTAGGTTTCCGACAGGGGAGAGCGAGCAGTACTTC. This gives the protein CASSYSRFPTGESEQYF.

The chain couples TRBV5-1 to TRBJ2-7; tentative D call: TRBD2 (5 bases). Trimming removed 1 base from V and 4 bases from J, with 15 bases in between. CDR1 and CDR2 (germline): SGHRS, YFSETQ. The CDR3 runs to 15 residues. The CDR3 loop reads CASSLTMGPGYEQYF. The DNA for the CDR3 is TGCGCCAGCAGCTTGACGATGGGTCCGGGGTACGAGCAGTACTTC.